A single sample is the source of the 9 T cell receptor beta chains below, sequenced in a study of vaccination and CD4 T cells after COVID-19 (dated by TCRdb to the early 2020s). The treatment or condition label, as the study defines it: roughly 11-day PBMC culture with coronavirus spike peptide pools or control peptides (ViraFEST assay). The library was built by means of PCR. Sequencing instrument: Illumina iSeq 100. DNA from cultured CD4+ T cells underwent TCR sequencing with the Oncomine TCR Beta short-read assay at the Johns Hopkins FTIC core. TCRdb took the public reads, trimmed them with fastp at Q25, ran MiXCR for clone calling and kept in-frame beta chains. For every CDR3 protein sequence, its rows merge into one entry that carries the most common genes and DNA. The sample data list around 16,000 distinct CDR3 sequences, and 36% of these were observed just once. Of the sample, 20% to 25% is held by the ten largest clones.

These receptors' antigens are unknown. This material consisted of CD4+ T cells from blood, cultured in vitro, taken before SARS-CoV-2 vaccination. The receptor set was obtained from a human donor who received a COVID-19 vaccine.

This sequence joins TRBV20-1 and TRBJ2-5, with 9 bases lining up with TRBD2. The J segment lost 5 bases and the V segment lost 3 bases, leaving 13 bases of the junction unmatched. Germline values: CDR1 DFQATT, CDR2 SNEGSKA (reference sequence). This CDR3 spans 16 amino acids. CDR3 region: CSASSPARGGRETQYF. Written as DNA, the CDR3 is TGCAGTGCTAGTAGCCCGGCGCGGGGGGGCCGGGAGACCCAGTACTTC.

V usage is TRBV5-4 and J usage is TRBJ1-2, with unresolved D. V dropped 0 bases and J dropped 0 bases, with 9 bases sitting between them. The germline V gene has CDR1 SGHNT and CDR2 YYREEE (reference sequence). This CDR3 comprises 15 residues. The CDR3 reads CASSLVSSPNYGYTF. For the CDR3, the DNA is TGTGCCAGCAGCTTGGTTAGCAGCCCTAACTATGGCTACACCTTC. Supplemented by reference TRBV5-4 and TRBJ1-2, the full variable domain reads ETGVTQSPTHLIKTRGQQVTLRCSSQSGHNTVSWYQQALGQGPQFIFQYYREEENGRGNFPPRFSGLQFPNYSSELNVNALELDDSALYLCASSLVSSPNYGYTFGSGTRLTVV.

The chain is built from TRBV5-1 and TRBJ1-2, with D hard to call. Germline V gene sequence: CDR1 SGHRS, CDR2 YFSETQ. The CDR3 runs 13 residues. Trimming shortened V by 4 bases and J by 0 bases, and 7 bases separated the two germline ends. CDR3 in amino acids: CASSTNANYGYTF. CDR3 nucleotide sequence: TGCGCCAGCAGCACTAATGCTAACTATGGCTACACCTTC.

This clonotype has a single count. V and J are TRBV9 and TRBJ1-2, with D unresolved. The CDR3 contains 14 residues. V was trimmed by 0 bases and J by 8 bases, leaving 14 bases between them. Per the germline V gene, CDR1 is SGDLS and CDR2 is YYNGEE. In nucleotides, the CDR3 is TGTGCCAGCAGCGTAGGGGCGGGGAAACTGGGCTACACCTTC. Its protein is CASSVGAGKLGYTF.

The rearrangement uses TRBV9 and TRBJ1-1; D unresolved. The CDR3 contains 14 residues. Per germline, CDR1 SGDLS and CDR2 YYNGEE. The ends were cut back, 0 bases at V and 0 bases at J, with 6 bases in the middle. CDR3 amino acids: CASSVAAMNTEAFF. In DNA form, the CDR3 reads TGTGCCAGCAGCGTAGCTGCCATGAACACTGAAGCTTTCTTT.

The V and J genes are TRBV9 and TRBJ1-2; D perhaps matches TRBD1 (6 bases). V was pared by 4 bases and J by 6 bases, with 25 bases between. The CDR3 is made up of 17 amino acids. Germline V CDR1 and CDR2: SGDLS, YYNGEE. The CDR3 loop is CASSPPGHHALIHGYTF. DNA for the CDR3: TGTGCCAGCAGCCCCCCGGGACACCACGCACTTATCCATGGCTACACCTTC.

V and J are TRBV21-1 and TRBJ1-5; TRBD1 reflects the table's D call only, with no check against the DNA. TRBV21-1 is described as a pseudogene. This CDR3 comprises 16 residues. In DNA form, the CDR3 reads TGTGCCAGCAGCAACGGGACAGGGGGCGGCAGTCAGCCCCAGCATTTT. Encoded protein: CASSNGTGGGSQPQHF.

This clonotype came up once. The CDR3 spells CASSLSRGDTQYF. DNA of the CDR3: TGTGCCAGCAGCTTAAGTCGCGGAGATACGCAGTATTTT. J is TRBJ2-3 and V is TRBV7-3, with D unresolved. Trimming shortened V by 1 base and J by 5 bases, and 7 bases separated the two germline ends. CDR1 and CDR2 from the germline V gene are SGHTA and FQGTGA. There are 13 residues in the CDR3.

The chain links TRBV7-8 to TRBJ2-1; the D is unclear. The CDR3 covers 16 residues. Trimming pared 3 bases from V and 0 bases from J, leaving 12 bases between. CDR1 SGHVS and CDR2 FQNEAQ come from the germline V gene. CDR3 region: CASSFISLGSYNEQFF. The CDR3 DNA reads TGTGCCAGCAGCTTTATATCTCTAGGCTCCTACAATGAGCAGTTCTTC.